This T cell receptor (beta chain) is from a study of T cells in localized non-small cell lung cancer (dated by TCRdb to between 2020 and 2021). Background on the whole study: The study analyzed T cell repertoires of over 200 early-stage NSCLC patients, comparing tumors and uninvolved tumor-adjacent lungs. The cohort comprised around 250 treatment-naïve NSCLC patients with resected, localized lung tumors. Of the NSCLC patients, roughly 130 were male and approximately 110 were female, and the mean age was approximately 66 years.

At diagnosis, peripheral blood, uninvolved tumor-adjacent lung and tumor were collected and were preserved as a mix of fresh-frozen and FFPE material. For TCR repertoire profiling, the blood samples were analyzed as peripheral blood mononuclear cells. V lost 1 base and J lost 6 bases; the stretch between them is 10 bases long. The CDR3 spans 13 residues, from the cysteine through the phenylalanine. CDR3 DNA is the only sequence kept; it has 39 bases, read in frame from the first base. The germline V gene gives CDR1 as SGHDT and CDR2 as YYEEEE. TCR beta CDR3 regions were sequenced from DNA using the immunoSEQ Assay. The source study handled its data this way. To compute T cell density, TCR beta template counts were normalized to usable DNA, which was estimated by amplifying housekeeping genes. Richness was estimated using the preseqR package, with extrapolation to 400,000 templates for PBMC samples and to 120,000 templates for tissue samples. Clonality was defined by subtracting Pielou's evenness from one. Differential abundance testing on productive amino-acid clonotypes, with a minimum total count of 5 and an alpha of 0.1, was used to identify tissue-enriched TCRs. Repertoire overlap between compartments was quantified with the Jaccard Index and Morisita Overlap Index. TCR beta CDR3s were clustered by GLIPH together with public tetramer-defined viral CDR3s, and at least three viral sequences plus V-gene enrichment were required for viral motifs. The immuneACCESS repertoire file appears here via TCRdb, limited to in-frame rearrangements. These files lack a portion of the clones; in checked studies, under half of the deficit traces to unresolved V genes, and the cause of the others is not known. D and trimming come from the DNA, and the V and J calls and clone size come from that table. Present in this sample are tens of thousands of clones, approximately 84% of which were seen just once. The ten largest clones represent 5.5% to 7% of the sample.

What the research found in general, with its limitations: The highest T cell clonality was observed in uninvolved tumor-adjacent lung, where clonality exceeded that of tumor, suggesting that antigenic responses were more focused in uninvolved tumor-adjacent lung. A median of around 50 of the top 100 tumor clones were detected in paired uninvolved adjacent lung, and approximately 28 of these tumor clones were also found among the top 100 clones of the paired uninvolved adjacent lung. Because of the exploratory design, TCR variables were selected using unadjusted p-values without false-discovery rate correction. Longer overall survival was associated with higher blood T cell density, whereas shorter survival was associated with higher adjacent-lung clonality. Multi-region tumor sequencing was not performed, so intratumor heterogeneity could not be excluded.

Remarks on this clone: The antigen it recognizes is unknown. Within one base of it there is no much larger clone, and no base qualities were kept.

The sequence is built from TRBV5-6 and TRBJ1-2, with no confident D gene call. The receptor's source is a man aged 35 to 70 with stage I lung adenocarcinoma. The sequencing here drew on peripheral blood, taken before any cancer treatment. The DNA is as follows: TGTGCCAGCAGCTTGAGGCAGGCGGATGGCTACACCTTC. It translates to CASSLRQADGYTF.